This T cell receptor (beta chain) was observed in a study of blood T cell repertoires in COVID-19. The overall study: Sites across the United States, Italy and Spain contributed samples from acute and convalescent COVID-19.

Participants spanned ages about 18 to 90 years and resided in roughly 26 US areas. Assignment of participants to cohorts was predicated upon participant-reported clinical history. V lost 0 bases, J lost 7 bases, and 7 bases lay in between. From germline, CDR1 is SGHRS and CDR2 YFSETQ. The CDR3 has 12 amino acids. Sequencing used immunoSEQ multiplex PCR; TCRdb keeps in-frame clones, though not all of them. The sample yields 220,000 or so clones, over 80% seen once. The sample comprised PBMCs or T cells enriched from blood (not recorded which). The chain carries TRBV5-1 and TRBJ1-2; D is unclear. This clonotype originated in a man aged 45-65 years who had been exposed to COVID-19. The CDR3 reads CASSLERAGYTF. The CDR3 DNA is TGCGCCAGCAGCTTGGAGAGAGCTGGCTACACCTTC.